There are many counts of the clone carrying this TCR beta chain. Its antigen is not identified. TCRdb re-derived calls from the reads in MiXCR, one entry per CDR3 protein. The sample has fewer than 550,000 distinct CDR3 sequences; about 17% are singletons. These data are taken from a study of T cell repertoires in cytomegalovirus infection. Overall study: Shared public TCR beta signatures pointed to both CMV infection and a matching HLA type.

Study findings and constraints: Predominance within the ex vivo response was attributable to HLA-C-restricted CMV-specific TCR beta clonotypes. Cumulated frequencies of public TCR beta families served to identify carriers of CMV plus the relevant HLA.

The specimen was CD8+ T cells from PBMCs. This clonotype originated in a human donor in good health (CMV status not recorded). Some clones in this sample may be carry-over from other donors' samples.

CDR3 amino acids: CASSWTKHPDTQYF. The CDR3 bases are TGTGCCAGCAGCTGGACCAAGCACCCAGATACGCAGTATTTT. The chain combines TRBV7-9 with TRBJ2-3; D remains ambiguous. Germline CDR1 is SEHNR and CDR2 is FQNEAQ (reference sequence). Trimming removed 4 bases from V and 4 bases from J, with 12 bases in between. The CDR3 is made up of 14 amino acids.